The 19 T cell receptor beta chains given below trace back to one sample, sequenced in a study of cytomegalovirus exposure and HLA in healthy donors. Vbeta (60) and Jbeta (13) primers were used in the PCR. Some clones are missing from TCRdb's copy, which holds only in-frame ones; the method was immunoSEQ multiplex PCR. In the table there are around 140,000 clones, roughly 66% of which are singletons. Material for sequencing was PBMCs. These receptors came from a woman aged 60-75 years in good health and CMV-seronegative.

This chain uses TRBV21-1 with TRBJ2-1; the table's D gene call, TRBD2, was not cross checked with the DNA. TRBV21-1 is reported as a pseudogene. The CDR3 contains 17 residues. DNA of the CDR3: TGTGCCAGCCGGGGGACTAGCGGACCCAGCTCCTACAATGAGCAGTTCTTC. Its protein is CASRGTSGPSSYNEQFF.

At least ten counts were recorded for this clone. The chain links TRBV27 to TRBJ1-6; 8 bases align to TRBD1. Germline V gives CDR1 MNHEY, CDR2 SMNVEV (reference sequence). The V segment lost 6 bases and the J segment 4 bases; nucleotides outside the gene matches: 5. This CDR3 is 15 amino acids long. CDR3 sequence reads: CASRAGGMYNSPLHF. CDR3 bases: TGTGCCAGCAGGGCAGGGGGCATGTATAATTCACCCCTCCACTTT.

This clone has only a few counts. The chain employs TRBV6-6 and TRBJ2-1; tentatively, D is TRBD2 (5 bases). CDR3 size: 16 residues. Trimming removed 6 bases at V and 0 bases at J, with 15 bases between. Germline V CDR1 and CDR2: MNHNY, SVGAGI (reference sequence). The CDR3 protein is CASSHGLFSSYNEQFF. DNA for the CDR3: TGTGCCAGCAGCCACGGACTTTTCAGCTCCTACAATGAGCAGTTCTTC.

The chain uses TRBV7-8 and TRBJ2-7; 8 positions agree with TRBD2. J gave up 3 bases and V 1 base, and 8 bases lay outside the gene matches. The CDR3 length is 16 residues. Per the germline V gene, CDR1 is SGHVS and CDR2 is FQNEAQ. The CDR3 coding sequence is TGTGCCAGCAGCTTAGGTGGGCTAGCGGGCATCTACGAGCAGTACTTC. Translating it yields CASSLGGLAGIYEQYF. The whole variable domain, filled in from reference TRBV7-8 and TRBJ2-7, reads GAGVSQSPRYKVAKRGQDVALRCDPISGHVSLFWYQQALGQGPEFLTYFQNEAQLDKSGLPSDRFFAERPEGSVSTLKIQRTQQEDSAVYLCASSLGGLAGIYEQYFGPGTRLTVT.

This clone was seen only a few times. This chain connects TRBV2 to TRBJ1-4, with D unclear. Germline CDR1 is SNHLY and CDR2 is FYNNEI. Trimming left V 2 bases short and J 0 bases short, with 16 bases between. The CDR3 runs to 18 residues. CDR3 nucleotides: TGTGCCAGCAGTGAATCCCCCCCGAGGCAGACAACTAATGAAAAACTGTTTTTT. This codes for CASSESPPRQTTNEKLFF. Combining the CDR3 with reference TRBV2 and TRBJ1-4 gives the whole variable domain EPEVTQTPSHQVTQMGQEVILRCVPISNHLYFYWYRQILGQKVEFLVSFYNNEISEKSEIFDDQFSVERPDGSNFTLKIRSTKLEDSAMYFCASSESPPRQTTNEKLFFGSGTQLSVL.

The CDR3 nucleotides read TGTGCCAGCAGCTTATGGGCAGGGCGTGCAACTAATGAAAAACTGTTTTTT. Amino acid sequence: CASSLWAGRATNEKLFF. This chain connects TRBV7-9 to TRBJ1-4, with D possibly matching TRBD1 (5 bases). V was trimmed by 2 bases and J by 0 bases, leaving 13 bases between them. This CDR3 is built from 17 residues. Germline-derived CDR1 and CDR2 are SEHNR and FQNEAQ (reference sequence).

This clone was observed a few times. The V gene is TRBV18, the J gene TRBJ2-7; 12 bases map to TRBD2. Germline values: CDR1 KGHSH, CDR2 LQKENI. The CDR3 has 16 residues. V gave up 2 bases and J gave up 7 bases; unmatched junction bases: 9. The CDR3 nucleotides are TGTGCCAGCTCACCAAAGCTAGCGGGAGGGCCAAGAGAGCAGTACTTC. Protein product: CASSPKLAGGPREQYF.

The CDR3 region is CATSSNGIGSSYGYTF. The DNA of the CDR3 is TGTGCCACCAGCAGTAACGGGATAGGTTCCTCCTATGGCTACACCTTC. V and J are TRBV15 and TRBJ1-2; no clear D gene. Trimming shortened V by 3 bases and J by 4 bases, and 18 bases separated the two germline ends. The CDR3 has 16 amino acids. CDR1 and CDR2 (germline): LNHNV, YYDKDF (reference sequence).

This clone was observed a handful of times. V gene TRBV4-2 combines with J gene TRBJ2-5; a weak D match, TRBD2 (5 bases). The CDR3 sequence is 15 residues long. In germline, CDR1 is LGHNA, CDR2 YNFKEQ. V shed 0 bases and J shed 10 bases, with 18 bases lying between them. In DNA, the CDR3 is TGTGCCAGCAGCCAAGATTTGCAGCGGAGAGGTGGCCAGTACTTC. Residues: CASSQDLQRRGGQYF.

The chain is built from TRBV7-3 and TRBJ2-3, with D hard to call. The CDR3 extends over 14 amino acids. Trimming took 1 base from V and 2 from J, leaving 7 bases between them. Germline V gene data show CDR1 as SGHTA and CDR2 as FQGTGA. The CDR3 region is CASSLSAATDTQYF. The CDR3, as DNA: TGTGCCAGCAGCTTAAGCGCGGCCACAGATACGCAGTATTTT.

This clone has just a few counts. The rearrangement joins TRBV12-5 to TRBJ1-5, with D tentatively TRBD1 (5 bases). The CDR3 has 11 amino acids. V was clipped by 4 bases and J by 9 bases, with 7 bases between them. CDR1 is LGHNT, CDR2 FRNRAP, per germline. The CDR3 sequence: CASGYQGPQHF. The DNA of the CDR3 is TGTGCTAGTGGTTATCAGGGGCCCCAGCATTTT.

The rearrangement uses TRBV11-2 and TRBJ2-2; D might be TRBD2 (7 bases). Trimming left V 6 bases short and J 4 bases short, with 18 bases between. This CDR3 contains 16 residues. Germline CDR1 is SGHAT and CDR2 is FQNNGV. CDR3 in DNA: TGTGCCAGCAGAAGGGGGGGAAGACAGCCCACCGGGGAGCTGTTTTTT. Encoded protein: CASRRGGRQPTGELFF.

This clone was counted only a few times. The chain carries TRBV9 and TRBJ2-7; D possibly corresponds to TRBD2 (5 bases). This CDR3 spans 13 amino acids. V was pared by 4 bases and J by 6 bases, with 14 bases between. CDR1 and CDR2 from the germline V gene are SGDLS and YYNGEE. Here the CDR3 reads CASSLQTRGEQYF. For the CDR3, the DNA is TGTGCCAGCAGCCTACAAACTAGAGGCGAGCAGTACTTC.

This clone was counted between two and nine times. Other DNA sequences in this specimen translate into the identical CDR3. J is TRBJ2-7 and V is TRBV5-1; D is perhaps TRBD2 (6 bases). V was cut by 5 bases and J by 4 bases, with 16 bases left in between. Germline values: CDR1 SGHRS, CDR2 YFSETQ. The CDR3 covers 14 residues. CDR3 region: CASSRGGGAYEQYF. CDR3 DNA: TGCGCCAGCAGTCGGGGAGGAGGGGCGTACGAGCAGTACTTC.

The rearrangement joins TRBV5-1 to TRBJ2-1, with D possibly TRBD2 on 6 matching bases. Trimming took off 0 bases at V and 7 bases at J, with 14 bases between the two ends. Germline loops: CDR1 SGHRS, CDR2 YFSETQ. The CDR3 consists of 15 residues. In DNA form, the CDR3 reads TGCGCCAGCAGCTTGGCCGGGGGTAGAGCTAATGAGCAGTTCTTC. It is translated as CASSLAGGRANEQFF. The entire variable domain, with the rest obtained from reference TRBV5-1 and TRBJ2-1, is as follows: KAGVTQTPRYLIKTRGQQVTLSCSPISGHRSVSWYQQTPGQGLQFLFEYFSETQRNKGNFPGRFSGRQFSNSRSEMNVSTLELGDSALYLCASSLAGGRANEQFFGPGTRLTVL.

The CDR3 sequence: CASSQDRQGTGELFF. The CDR3 coding sequence is TGCGCCAGCAGCCAAGATAGGCAGGGTACCGGGGAGCTGTTTTTT. The chain joins TRBV4-3 to TRBJ2-2; D is possibly TRBD1 (5 bases). The CDR3 has 15 residues. With 0 bases removed from V and 5 bases from J, the gap between germline ends came to 10 bases. The germline gives CDR1 LGHNA, CDR2 YSLEER.

The chain recombines TRBV7-3 with TRBJ2-1; 10 nucleotides align to TRBD2. Germline V gene data show CDR1 as SGHTA and CDR2 as FQGTGA. The CDR3 spans 17 residues. V shed 5 bases, J shed 8 bases, and the junction held 15 bases outside the gene matches. CDR3 in DNA: TGTGCCAGCAGCCCCGCGGGAGCGGGAGGGCCGAGCGATGAGCAGTTCTTC. This sequence encodes CASSPAGAGGPSDEQFF.

The chain joins TRBV5-4 to TRBJ1-2; 7 bases agree with TRBD1. Germline assignment: CDR1 SGHNT and CDR2 YYREEE (reference sequence). CDR3 length: 15 residues. V was clipped by 5 bases and J by 8 bases; unmatched bases: 15. CDR3 region: CASRFLPGTALGYTF. CDR3 nucleotide sequence: TGTGCCAGCAGGTTCCTACCCGGGACAGCCTTAGGCTACACCTTC.

For the CDR3, the DNA is TGTGCCAGCAGCTTACCTCCTCGGACAGGGGCCTCTAACTATGGCTACACCTTC. Protein product: CASSLPPRTGASNYGYTF. This chain links TRBV7-9 with TRBJ1-2, with 9 positions matching TRBD1. The CDR3 sequence is 18 residues long. Losses at the gene ends were 2 bases for V and 0 bases for J; bases not matched to a gene: 10. Germline CDR1 SEHNR, CDR2 FQNEAQ (reference sequence).